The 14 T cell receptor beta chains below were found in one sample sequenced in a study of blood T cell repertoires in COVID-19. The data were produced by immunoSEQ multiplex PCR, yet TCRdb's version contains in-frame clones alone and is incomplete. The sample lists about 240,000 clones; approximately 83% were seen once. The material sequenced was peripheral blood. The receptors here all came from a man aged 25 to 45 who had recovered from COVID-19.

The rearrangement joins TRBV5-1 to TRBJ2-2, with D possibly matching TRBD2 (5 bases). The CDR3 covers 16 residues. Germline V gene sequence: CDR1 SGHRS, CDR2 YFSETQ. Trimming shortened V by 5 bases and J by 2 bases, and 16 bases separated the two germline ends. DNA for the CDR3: TGCGCCAGCAGGATTGCCCCGACTACCAACACCGGGGAGCTGTTTTTT. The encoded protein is CASRIAPTTNTGELFF.

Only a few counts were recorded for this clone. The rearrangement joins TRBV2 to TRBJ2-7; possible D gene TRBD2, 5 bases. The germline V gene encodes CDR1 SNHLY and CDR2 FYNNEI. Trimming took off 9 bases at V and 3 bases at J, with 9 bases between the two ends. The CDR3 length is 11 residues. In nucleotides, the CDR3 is TGTGCCAGTTCGGGAAACTACGAGCAGTACTTC. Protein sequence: CASSGNYEQYF.

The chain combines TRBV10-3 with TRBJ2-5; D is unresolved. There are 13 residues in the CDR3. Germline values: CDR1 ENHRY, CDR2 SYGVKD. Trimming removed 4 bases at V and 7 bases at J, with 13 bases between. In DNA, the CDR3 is TGTGCCATCAGTGCAGAGACCCGCGGGACCCAGTACTTC. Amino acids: CAISAETRGTQYF.

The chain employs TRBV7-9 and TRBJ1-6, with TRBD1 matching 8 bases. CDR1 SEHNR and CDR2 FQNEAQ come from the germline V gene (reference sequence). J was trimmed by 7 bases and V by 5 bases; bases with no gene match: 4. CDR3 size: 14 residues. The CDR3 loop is CASSPRQGNSPLHF. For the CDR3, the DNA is TGTGCCAGCAGCCCGCGACAGGGGAATTCACCCCTCCACTTT.

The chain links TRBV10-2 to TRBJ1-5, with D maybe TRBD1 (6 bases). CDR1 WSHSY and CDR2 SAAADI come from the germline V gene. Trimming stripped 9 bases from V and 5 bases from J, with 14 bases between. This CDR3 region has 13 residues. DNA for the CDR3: TGCGCCAGGGACAGACGGGAGGATCAGCCCCAGCATTTT. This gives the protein CARDRREDQPQHF.

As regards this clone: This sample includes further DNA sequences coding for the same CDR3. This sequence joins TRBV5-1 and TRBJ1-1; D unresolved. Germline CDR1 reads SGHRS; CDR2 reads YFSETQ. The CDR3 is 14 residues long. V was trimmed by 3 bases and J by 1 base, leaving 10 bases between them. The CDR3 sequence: CASSWGGENTEAFF. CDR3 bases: TGCGCCAGCAGCTGGGGAGGAGAGAACACTGAAGCTTTCTTT.

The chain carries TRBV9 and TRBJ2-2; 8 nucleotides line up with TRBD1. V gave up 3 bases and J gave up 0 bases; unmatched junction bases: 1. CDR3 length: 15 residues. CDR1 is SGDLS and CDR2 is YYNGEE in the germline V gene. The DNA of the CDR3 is TGTGCCAGCAGCGAACAGGGGGCGAACACCGGGGAGCTGTTTTTT. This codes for CASSEQGANTGELFF.

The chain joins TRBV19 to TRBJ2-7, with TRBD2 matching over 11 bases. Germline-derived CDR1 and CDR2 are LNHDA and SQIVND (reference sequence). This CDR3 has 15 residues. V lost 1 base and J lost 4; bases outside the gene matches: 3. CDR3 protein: CASSIAGTSGYEQYF. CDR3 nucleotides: TGTGCCAGTAGTATAGCCGGGACTAGCGGATACGAGCAGTACTTC.

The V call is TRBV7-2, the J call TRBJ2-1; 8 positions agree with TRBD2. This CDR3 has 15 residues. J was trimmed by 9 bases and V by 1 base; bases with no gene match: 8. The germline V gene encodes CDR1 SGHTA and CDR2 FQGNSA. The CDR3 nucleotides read TGTGCCAGCAGCTTAGTAGGGACTAGTATGGTTGAGCAGTTCTTC. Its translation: CASSLVGTSMVEQFF.

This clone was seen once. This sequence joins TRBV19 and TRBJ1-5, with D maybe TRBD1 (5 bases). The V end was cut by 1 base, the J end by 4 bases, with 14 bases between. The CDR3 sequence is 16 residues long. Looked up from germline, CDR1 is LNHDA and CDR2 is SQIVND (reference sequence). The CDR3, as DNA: TGTGCCAGTAGTATAGTATTCGGGGGGGGTAATCAGCCCCAGCATTTT. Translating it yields CASSIVFGGGNQPQHF.

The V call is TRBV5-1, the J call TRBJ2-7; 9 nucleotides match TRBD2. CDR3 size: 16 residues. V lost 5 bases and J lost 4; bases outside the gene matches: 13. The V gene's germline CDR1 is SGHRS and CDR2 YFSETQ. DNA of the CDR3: TGCGCCAGCAGTCGGGGGCCAGCGGGGGGCCAATACGAGCAGTACTTC. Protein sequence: CASSRGPAGGQYEQYF.

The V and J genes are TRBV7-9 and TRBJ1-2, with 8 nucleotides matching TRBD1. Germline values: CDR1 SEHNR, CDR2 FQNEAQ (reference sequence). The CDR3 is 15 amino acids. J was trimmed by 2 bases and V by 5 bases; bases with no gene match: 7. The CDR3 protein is CASSPGQESNYGYTF. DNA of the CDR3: TGTGCCAGCAGCCCGGGACAGGAATCCAACTATGGCTACACCTTC.

The CDR3 loop reads CASLWGGRACNYGYTF. DNA for the CDR3: TGCGCCAGCCTCTGGGGCGGCAGGGCCTGTAACTATGGCTACACCTTC. V usage is TRBV23-1 and J usage is TRBJ1-2, with a possible D match to TRBD1 (5 bases). TRBV23-1 carries the ORF label, with uncertain function. The CDR3 has 16 residues. Trimming took off 8 bases at V and 1 base at J, with 20 bases between the two ends.

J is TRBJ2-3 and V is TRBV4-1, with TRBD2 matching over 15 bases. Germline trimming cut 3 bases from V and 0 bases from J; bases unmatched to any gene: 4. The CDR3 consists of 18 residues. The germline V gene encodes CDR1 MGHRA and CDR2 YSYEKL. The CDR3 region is CASSHPGLAGGSTDTQYF. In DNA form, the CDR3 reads TGCGCCAGCAGCCACCCGGGACTAGCGGGGGGTAGCACAGATACGCAGTATTTT.